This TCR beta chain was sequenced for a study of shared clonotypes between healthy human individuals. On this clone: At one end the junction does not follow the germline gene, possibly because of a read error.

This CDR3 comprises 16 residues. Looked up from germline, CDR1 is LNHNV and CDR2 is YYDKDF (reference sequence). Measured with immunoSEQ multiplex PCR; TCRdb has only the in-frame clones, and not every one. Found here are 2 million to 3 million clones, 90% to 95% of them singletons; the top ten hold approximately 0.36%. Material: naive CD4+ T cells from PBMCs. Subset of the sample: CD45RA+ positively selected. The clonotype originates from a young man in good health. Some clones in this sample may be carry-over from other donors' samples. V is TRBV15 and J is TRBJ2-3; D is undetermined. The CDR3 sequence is CAASPGGSSRADTQYF. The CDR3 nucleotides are TGTGCCGCCAGTCCCGGCGGCTCCTCACGGGCAGATACGCAGTATTTT.